Below are 7 T cell receptor beta chains sequenced from a single sample in a study of shared clonotypes between healthy human individuals. As defined, naive CD8 cells were CD45RO-negative and positively selected for CCR7, with terminally differentiated effector memory CD45RA+ cells excluded. Profiling relied on immunoSEQ multiplex PCR, and the TCRdb table lists in-frame clones only, not all of them. The sample holds around 600,000 clones, approximately 95% seen once. Sequenced sample: naive CD8+ T cells sorted from blood. These receptor sequences come from a woman in her twenties or thirties in good health.

The rearrangement joins TRBV11-3 to TRBJ1-1; D ambiguous. Trimming stripped 1 base from V and 3 bases from J, with 6 bases between. This CDR3 comprises 13 residues. The germline V gene has CDR1 SGHNT and CDR2 YENEEA. CDR3 nucleotide sequence: TGTGCCAGCAGCTTAGTTCCTTACACTGAAGCTTTCTTT. Translated, it gives CASSLVPYTEAFF.

J is TRBJ2-7 and V is TRBV13; 9 bases map to TRBD1. The ends lost 4 bases at V and 0 bases at J; junction bases unmatched: 1. The CDR3 loop spans 14 amino acids. Per the germline V gene, CDR1 is PRHDT and CDR2 is FYEKMQ (reference sequence). The CDR3 nucleotides are TGTGCCAGCAGCTCGACAGGGGGCTCCTACGAGCAGTACTTC. It encodes CASSSTGGSYEQYF.

The V call is TRBV28, the J call TRBJ2-5; maybe TRBD2 (6 bases). The length of the CDR3 is 12 residues. Trimming shortened V by 6 bases and J by 5 bases, and 10 bases separated the two germline ends. CDR1 and CDR2 (germline): MDHEN, SYDVKM. The CDR3 reads CASRGLGETQYF. CDR3 sequence (DNA): TGTGCCAGCAGGGGACTTGGCGAGACCCAGTACTTC.

The chain has TRBV5-1 and TRBJ1-1, with 8 bases matching TRBD1. This CDR3 is built from 16 residues. After removal of 4 bases from V and 9 bases from J, the junction contained 17 bases not matched to a gene. Germline V lookup: CDR1 SGHRS, CDR2 YFSETQ. CDR3 in DNA: TGCGCCAGCAGCCTGACCCACGGACAGGGATCGGCCAAAGCTTTCTTT. This codes for CASSLTHGQGSAKAFF.

This sequence joins TRBV4-1 and TRBJ1-5; weak D call: TRBD1 (5 bases). Germline V gene sequence: CDR1 MGHRA, CDR2 YSYEKL. The CDR3 has 15 amino acids. V was cut by 4 bases and J by 0 bases, with 10 bases left in between. The CDR3 spells CASSRQDNSNQPQHF. CDR3 nucleotides: TGCGCCAGCAGCCGCCAGGACAATAGCAATCAGCCCCAGCATTTT.

J is TRBJ1-1 and V is TRBV7-8; 7 bases fit TRBD1. Germline assignment: CDR1 SGHVS and CDR2 FQNEAQ. The CDR3 length is 12 residues. V was clipped by 5 bases and J by 4 bases; unmatched bases: 1. The chain's CDR3 is CASSPGGTEAFF. The CDR3 DNA reads as TGTGCCAGCAGCCCAGGGGGCACTGAAGCTTTCTTT.

The chain recombines TRBV4-2 with TRBJ1-1; D not resolved. Looked up from germline, CDR1 is LGHNA and CDR2 is YNFKEQ. Trimming cost V 0 bases and J 4 bases, with 15 bases left between them. CDR3 length: 16 amino acids. DNA for the CDR3: TGTGCCAGCAGCCAAGAGGACCTCCGGTTGCGCACTGAAGCTTTCTTT. Amino acids: CASSQEDLRLRTEAFF.